This T cell receptor (beta chain) is drawn from a study of shared clonotypes between healthy human individuals (dated by TCRdb to 2020 to 2022). Regarding the complete study: The cohort comprised a couple of women and three men aged 18 to 49 years. Per donor, three plates each were used for CD4 naive and CD4 memory, two for CD8 naive, and one for CD8 memory. To estimate repertoire size and how much clonotypes are shared between individuals, the study performed deep sequencing of blood TCR repertoires from 4 to 6 healthy adults. To increase sequencing depth and limit assay-specific biases, different laboratories used diverse techniques to prepare libraries and sequence TCR repertoires. Between about 0.8 and 9 billion PBMCs per donor were obtained by leukapheresis.

CD8 naive samples consisted of CD45RO-negative cells that were positively selected for CCR7, yielding a CD45RA+CCR7+ population without TemRA cells. The donors were healthy, HIV-negative adults who had no recently reported acute infections or vaccinations. All donors were Caucasian adults living in Nashville, Tennessee, USA. Blood was collected by leukapheresis, and PBMCs were isolated by Ficoll-Histopaque density gradient centrifugation and then cryopreserved in liquid nitrogen vapor phase. Purity and quantity of every magnetically sorted T cell population were checked by analytical flow cytometry. Genomic DNA was isolated from each sorted fraction and quantified by UV absorbance on a Nanodrop 2000c. What the authors observed across the whole study: Naive subsets generally had larger estimated clonotype richness than memory subsets did. The small number of donors limited the genetic and exposure-history diversity represented. Sampling was limited to blood, and TCR repertoires in tissue likely differ from TCR repertoires in blood. Based on pairwise subsampling, the degree of clonotype sharing among donors was expected to be affected by sequencing depth. Sharing across several donors was observed for 4.5% to 6.5% of naive CD4, over 3% of naive CD8, roughly 2.3% of memory CD4, and around 0.44% of memory CD8 clonotypes. Incomplete sequencing was indicated by rarefaction of sorted-subset datasets, despite the large sequencing depth. Clonotypes shared by all four sorted-subset donors showed higher generation probabilities than non-shared clonotypes.

The germline V gene (reference sequence) gives CDR1 as SGHNT and CDR2 as YYREEE. From cysteine to phenylalanine, the CDR3 is 17 amino acids long. Kept here is only the CDR3 DNA, which spans 51 bases and is read in frame from base 1. V loses 0 bases, J loses 7 bases, and the germline ends lie 20 bases apart. Concerning this clone itself: Its antigen remains undetermined. No clone much larger than this one lies a single base away; base qualities are absent.

Using the deep immunoSEQ assay, multiplex PCR amplified TCR CDR3 regions from genomic DNA. For each cell subset, the extracted genomic DNA was distributed evenly across all wells of several immunoSEQ 96-well plates, and each plate served as one replicate. For sorted subsets, about 200 ng genomic DNA, equal to 25,000 to 35,000 T cell genomes, was loaded into each replicate PCR. Purified libraries were quantified with a Qubit 3.0 fluorometer, sized on a Bioanalyzer 2100, and re-quantified with the KAPA Library Quantification kit. Every immunoSEQ 96-well plate was sequenced on a separate single-read 150-cycle Illumina NextSeq 550 flow cell. Per the original workflow: Because only junctional sequences without quality scores were contained in the immunoSEQ output, filtering matching that applied to full-length reads could not be performed. To assign V/J genes and CDR3, sequences were annotated against IMGT germline references using PyIR, a Python wrapper for IgBLAST v1.9. Reads with weak V/J assignments (E-value above 1e-6), missing CDR3, stop codons, out-of-frame junctions, or ambiguous translated residues were removed. V3J clonotypes were defined by identical inferred V gene, J gene, and CDR3 amino acid sequence. Percentage overlap between repertoires was computed as shared unique clonotypes divided by the size of the smaller repertoire. Repertoire richness was assessed with RTK rarefaction, the Chao1 estimator, and Recon v2.1 estimates of unobserved clonotypes. Generation probabilities for all TCRbeta clonotypes obtained by the gDNA method from a few donors were computed using OLGA. TCRdb provides this immuneACCESS table in a form limited to in-frame rearrangements. Some clones are lacking; in checked studies, under half of them reflect an unresolved V gene, and why the rest are absent is not known. The V and J calls and the clone size are those of that table, but D and trimming were determined from the DNA. For this sample there are hundreds of thousands of clones; about 95% appear just once. Of the sample, approximately 0.11% falls within the top ten clones.

This chain is built from TRBV5-4 and TRBJ2-1, with no D gene named confidently. The sequenced sample consisted of naive CD8+ T cells sorted from blood. This specimen's cell subset or site label, per the study, means: CD45RA+CCR7+. The receptor was derived from a woman aged 25 to 39 in good health. The CDR3 region has the sequence CASSLGAASGYWNEQFF. The sequenced DNA is TGTGCCAGCAGCTTGGGGGCGGCTAGTGGGTATTGGAATGAGCAGTTCTTC.